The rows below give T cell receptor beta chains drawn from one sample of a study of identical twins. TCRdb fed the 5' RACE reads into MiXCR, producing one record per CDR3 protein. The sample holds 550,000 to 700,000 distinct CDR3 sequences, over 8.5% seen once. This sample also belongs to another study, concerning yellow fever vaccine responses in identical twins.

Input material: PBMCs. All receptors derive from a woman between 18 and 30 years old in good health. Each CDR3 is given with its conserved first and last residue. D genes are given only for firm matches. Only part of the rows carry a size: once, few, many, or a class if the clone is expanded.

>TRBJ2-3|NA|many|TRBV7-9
CASSLGDGVTDTQYF
TGTGCCAGCAGCTTAGGGGACGGAGTCACAGATACGCAGTATTTT
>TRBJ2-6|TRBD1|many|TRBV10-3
CAISEQGTGKGPGANVLTF
TGTGCCATCAGTGAGCAGGGGACAGGGAAAGGCCCTGGGGCCAACGTCCTGACTTTC
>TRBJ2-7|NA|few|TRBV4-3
CASSQVAGRSYEQYF
TGCGCCAGCAGCCAAGTGGCGGGGCGATCCTACGAGCAGTACTTC
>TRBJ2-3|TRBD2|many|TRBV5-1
CASSPTGNLAGANVKLTDTQYF
TGCGCCAGCAGCCCGACAGGCAACCTAGCGGGGGCCAACGTAAAACTCACAGATACGCAGTATTTT
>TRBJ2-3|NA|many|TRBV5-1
CASSIGGGLTDTQYF
TGCGCCAGCAGCATTGGAGGGGGGCTCACAGATACGCAGTATTTT
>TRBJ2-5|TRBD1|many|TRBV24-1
CATSDTWGTGQETQYF
TGTGCCACCAGTGATACCTGGGGGACAGGCCAAGAGACCCAGTACTTC
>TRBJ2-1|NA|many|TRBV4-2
CASSQFGSDNEQFF
TGTGCCAGCAGCCAGTTCGGGTCCGACAATGAGCAGTTCTTC
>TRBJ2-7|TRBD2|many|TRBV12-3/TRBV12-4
CASSLEARLAASYEQYF
TGTGCCAGCAGTCTAGAAGCAAGACTAGCGGCCTCCTACGAGCAGTACTTC
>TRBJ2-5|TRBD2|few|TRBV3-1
CASSQYRTSSETQYF
TGTGCCAGCAGCCAGTACCGGACTAGCTCGGAGACCCAGTACTTC
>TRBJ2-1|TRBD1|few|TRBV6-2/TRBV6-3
CASSYATGGGAFF
TGTGCCAGCAGTTACGCTACAGGGGGCGGCGCATTCTTC
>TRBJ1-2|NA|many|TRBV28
CASSLRGGGYTF
TGTGCCAGCAGTTTAAGGGGTGGTGGCTACACCTTC
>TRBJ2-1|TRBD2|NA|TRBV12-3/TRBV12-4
CASSFRSSERGRVEQFF
TGTGCCAGCAGTTTCCGGTCGTCGGAGCGGGGGAGGGTTGAGCAGTTCTTC
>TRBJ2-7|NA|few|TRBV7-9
CASSDSGTFHEQYF
TGTGCCAGCAGCGACTCCGGGACATTCCACGAGCAGTACTTC
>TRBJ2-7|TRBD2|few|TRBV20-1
CSARGLLGEQYF
TGCAGTGCAAGGGGACTACTGGGGGAGCAGTACTTC
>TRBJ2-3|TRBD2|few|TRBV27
CASSPIKSTSSLSTQYF
TGTGCCAGCAGCCCAATCAAGTCGACTAGCTCGCTTTCTACGCAGTATTTT
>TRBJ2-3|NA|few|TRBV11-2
CASSSLSRLYTQYF
TGTGCCAGCAGCTCGTTATCCAGATTGTATACGCAGTATTTT
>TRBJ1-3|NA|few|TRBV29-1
CSVEEVGAGNTIYF
TGCAGCGTTGAGGAGGTAGGGGCCGGAAACACCATATATTTT
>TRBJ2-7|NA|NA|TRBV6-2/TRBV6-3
CASSTIVAPRRGLHEQYF
TGTGCCAGCAGTACGATAGTAGCGCCTAGGAGGGGCCTCCACGAGCAGTACTTC
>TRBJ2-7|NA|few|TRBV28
CATGGTLPEQYF
TGTGCCACCGGTGGTACCCTCCCCGAGCAGTACTTC
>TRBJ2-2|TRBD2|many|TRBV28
CASSRHGGGSTGELFF
TGTGCCAGCAGTCGCCACGGCGGGGGGAGTACCGGGGAGCTGTTTTTT
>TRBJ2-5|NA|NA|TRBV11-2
CASSLMLGSETQYF
TGTGCCAGCAGCTTAATGTTGGGGTCGGAGACCCAGTACTTC
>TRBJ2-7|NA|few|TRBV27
CASSRAGFAYDEQYF
TGTGCCAGCAGTCGAGCAGGGTTTGCTTATGACGAGCAGTACTTC
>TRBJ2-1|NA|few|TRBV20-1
CSATRLDVDEQFF
TGCAGTGCTACCAGACTAGATGTCGATGAGCAGTTCTTC
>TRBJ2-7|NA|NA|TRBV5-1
CASTPGRGSSYEQYF
TGCGCCAGCACCCCGGGGCGGGGTTCATCCTACGAGCAGTACTTC
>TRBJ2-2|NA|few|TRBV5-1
CASSVRDIVTGELFF
TGCGCCAGCAGCGTCCGGGACATAGTCACCGGGGAGCTGTTTTTT
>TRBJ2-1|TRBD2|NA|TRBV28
CASSEGGAGDNEQFF
TGTGCCAGCAGTGAGGGCGGGGCGGGGGACAATGAGCAGTTCTTC
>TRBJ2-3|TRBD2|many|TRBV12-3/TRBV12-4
CASKLLAGGDTQYF
TGTGCCAGCAAACTACTAGCGGGAGGAGATACGCAGTATTTT
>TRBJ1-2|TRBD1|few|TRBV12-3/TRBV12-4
CASSLIPRGDYGYTF
TGTGCCAGCAGTCTCATCCCCAGGGGGGACTATGGCTACACCTTC
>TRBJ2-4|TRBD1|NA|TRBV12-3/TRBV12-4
CASSLALPGTGEAKNIQYF
TGTGCCAGCAGTTTAGCGTTACCCGGGACAGGGGAAGCCAAAAACATTCAGTACTTC
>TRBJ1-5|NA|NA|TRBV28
CASIHAGQGSRGNQPQHF
TGTGCCAGCATCCACGCGGGACAAGGAAGTAGGGGCAATCAGCCCCAGCATTTT
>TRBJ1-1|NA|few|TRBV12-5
CASVGEGHTEAFF
TGTGCTAGTGTCGGGGAAGGGCACACTGAAGCTTTCTTT
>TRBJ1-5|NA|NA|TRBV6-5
CASSYSGGGPQHF
TGTGCCAGCAGTTACTCCGGGGGAGGGCCCCAGCATTTT
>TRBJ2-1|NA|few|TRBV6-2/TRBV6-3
CASSYSGVGNNEQFF
TGTGCCAGCAGTTACTCGGGTGTAGGGAACAATGAGCAGTTCTTC
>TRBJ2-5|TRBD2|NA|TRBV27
CARSLGGEETQYF
TGTGCCAGAAGTTTGGGGGGGGAAGAGACCCAGTACTTC
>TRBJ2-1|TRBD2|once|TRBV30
CAWSAPARAGDNEQFF
TGTGCCTGGAGTGCCCCAGCGCGAGCGGGGGACAATGAGCAGTTCTTC
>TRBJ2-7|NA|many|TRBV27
CASSPRTAYEQYF
TGTGCCAGCAGTCCCCGGACAGCCTACGAGCAGTACTTC
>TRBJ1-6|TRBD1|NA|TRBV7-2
CASSQPGQGSPLHF
TGTGCCAGCAGCCAGCCGGGACAGGGCTCACCCCTCCACTTT
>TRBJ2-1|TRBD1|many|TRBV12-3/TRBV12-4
CASSLARDSPYEFF
TGTGCCAGCAGTCTCGCCCGGGACAGCCCTTATGAGTTCTTC
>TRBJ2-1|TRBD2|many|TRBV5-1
CASSGLAGNYNEQFF
TGCGCCAGCAGCGGACTAGCGGGGAACTACAATGAGCAGTTCTTC
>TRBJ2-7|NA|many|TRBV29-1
CSVEGSPGHNREQYF
TGCAGCGTTGAGGGTTCTCCCGGTCACAATCGGGAGCAGTACTTC
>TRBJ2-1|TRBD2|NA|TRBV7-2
CASSLLTSGTAYNEQFF
TGTGCCAGCAGCTTATTGACTAGCGGGACAGCCTACAATGAGCAGTTCTTC
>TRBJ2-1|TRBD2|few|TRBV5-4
CASSFKRGGPFAEQFF
TGTGCCAGCAGCTTTAAACGGGGGGGCCCTTTTGCTGAGCAGTTCTTC
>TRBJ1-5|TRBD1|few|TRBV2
CASNGQARSNQPQHF
TGTGCCAGCAATGGACAGGCTCGCAGCAATCAGCCCCAGCATTTT
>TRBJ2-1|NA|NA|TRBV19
CASSPEWADEQFF
TGTGCCAGTAGTCCTGAGTGGGCTGATGAGCAGTTCTTC
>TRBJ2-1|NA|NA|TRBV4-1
CASSQGEETYNEQFF
TGCGCCAGCAGCCAAGGGGAGGAAACATACAATGAGCAGTTCTTC
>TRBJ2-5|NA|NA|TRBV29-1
CSVEGRTGGQETQYF
TGCAGCGTTGAAGGGCGAACGGGTGGACAAGAGACCCAGTACTTC